The 10 T cell receptor beta chains below were found in one sample sequenced in a study of cytomegalovirus exposure and HLA in healthy donors. Primers: 60 Vbeta forward and 13 Jbeta reverse. Data came from immunoSEQ multiplex PCR; TCRdb stores just in-frame clones and leaves some out. The sample has over 150,000 clones; around 80% are singletons. Sequenced material: PBMCs. The receptors were sampled from a woman in her 30s in good health and CMV-seropositive.

Comment on this clone: Within the sample, other DNA sequences also encode this same CDR3. V is TRBV27 and J is TRBJ1-1; D unclear. The CDR3 covers 13 residues. Trimming shortened V by 4 bases and J by 4 bases, and 10 bases separated the two germline ends. Germline V gene data show CDR1 as MNHEY and CDR2 as SMNVEV (reference sequence). The CDR3 nucleotides are TGTGCCAGCAGTTCCCCAAGCGGCACTGAAGCTTTCTTT. This codes for CASSSPSGTEAFF.

The rearrangement links TRBV7-9 to TRBJ2-1, with TRBD2 matching 9 bases. V was pared by 4 bases and J by 14 bases, with 9 bases of the junction left unmatched. This CDR3 has 13 amino acids. The germline V gene has CDR1 SEHNR and CDR2 FQNEAQ (reference sequence). CDR3 sequence reads: CASSSSLAGAKFF. The CDR3 DNA sequence: TGTGCCAGCAGCTCCTCATTAGCGGGAGCGAAGTTCTTC.

This clone came up a few times. As DNA, the CDR3 is TGCGCCAGCAGCTTGGGACAGGGGGCCCGGACAGATACGCAGTATTTT. Protein product: CASSLGQGARTDTQYF. V usage is TRBV5-1 and J usage is TRBJ2-3, with 10 bases aligning to TRBD1. This CDR3 comprises 16 residues. The germline CDR1 and CDR2 sequences are SGHRS and YFSETQ. V lost 0 bases and J lost 3; bases outside the gene matches: 4.

The genes are TRBV30 and TRBJ2-1; 14 bases align to TRBD2. Trimming took 5 bases from V and 3 from J; bases not matched to a gene: 3. From germline, CDR1 is GTSNPN and CDR2 SVGIG (reference sequence). This CDR3 has 15 amino acids. The CDR3: CAWAGTSGSYNEQFF. CDR3 nucleotides: TGTGCCTGGGCCGGGACTAGCGGGAGCTACAATGAGCAGTTCTTC.

The chain joins TRBV6-4 to TRBJ1-1; D unresolved. Trimming cost V 5 bases and J 1 base, with 8 bases left between them. Germline V gene sequence: CDR1 MRHNA, CDR2 SNTAGT. The CDR3 loop spans 13 amino acids. The DNA of the CDR3 is TGTGCCAGCAGTCTATCAGGGAACACTGAAGCTTTCTTT. Its protein product is CASSLSGNTEAFF.

The J gene is TRBJ2-7, the V gene TRBV30; 7 bases are a match to TRBD1. The CDR3 covers 12 residues. V shed 4 bases and J 3 bases; nucleotides not matched to a gene: 3. The V gene's germline CDR1 is GTSNPN and CDR2 SVGIG (reference sequence). The CDR3 region is CAWTTGHYEQYF. The CDR3 nucleotides read TGTGCCTGGACGACAGGGCACTACGAGCAGTACTTC.

This chain links TRBV13 with TRBJ2-7; 11 bases are shared with TRBD2. After removal of 4 bases from V and 5 bases from J, the junction contained 4 bases not matched to a gene. This CDR3 is built from 14 residues. Per the germline V gene, CDR1 is PRHDT and CDR2 is FYEKMQ (reference sequence). CDR3 loop: CASSSLAGGHEQYF. In nucleotides, the CDR3 is TGTGCCAGCAGCTCCCTAGCGGGAGGCCACGAGCAGTACTTC.

The chain links TRBV21-1 to TRBJ1-3; no check of the table's D call, TRBD1, against the DNA was made. TRBV21-1 is a documented pseudogene. This CDR3 has 17 amino acids. The chain's CDR3 is CASSRTDTGSSGNTIYF. The CDR3 coding sequence is TGTGCCAGCAGCAGAACCGATACAGGGAGCTCTGGAAACACCATATATTTT.

This clone was recorded a few times. This chain uses TRBV2 with TRBJ2-6, with 7 bases identical to TRBD1. CDR1 SNHLY and CDR2 FYNNEI come from the germline V gene. The CDR3 consists of 17 residues. Losses at the gene ends were 5 bases for V and 2 bases for J; bases not matched to a gene: 9. The CDR3 here is CASSIRDSITGANVLTF. For the CDR3, the DNA is TGTGCCAGCAGTATCCGGGACAGTATTACTGGGGCCAACGTCCTGACTTTC.

The J gene is TRBJ2-1, the V gene TRBV7-8, with 13 bases that match TRBD2. CDR1 and CDR2 from the germline V gene are SGHVS and FQNEAQ. The V segment lost 6 bases and the J segment 7 bases; nucleotides outside the gene matches: 18. This CDR3 has 19 amino acids. For the CDR3, the DNA is TGTGCCAGCAGATTATCGGGACTAGCGGGATGGCCGAAGGGGAATGAGCAGTTCTTC. It yields the protein CASRLSGLAGWPKGNEQFF.